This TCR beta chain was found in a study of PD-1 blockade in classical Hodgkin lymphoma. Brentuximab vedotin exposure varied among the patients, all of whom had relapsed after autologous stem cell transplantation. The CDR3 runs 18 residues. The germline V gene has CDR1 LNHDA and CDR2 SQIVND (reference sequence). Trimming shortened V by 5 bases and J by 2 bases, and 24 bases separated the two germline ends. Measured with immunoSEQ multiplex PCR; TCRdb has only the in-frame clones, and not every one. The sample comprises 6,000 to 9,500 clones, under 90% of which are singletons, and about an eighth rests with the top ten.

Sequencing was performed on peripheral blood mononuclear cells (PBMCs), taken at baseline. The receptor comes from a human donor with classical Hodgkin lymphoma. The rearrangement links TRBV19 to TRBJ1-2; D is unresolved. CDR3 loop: CASSRSWYLEARNYGYTF. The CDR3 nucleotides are TGTGCCAGTAGTCGTTCGTGGTATTTGGAAGCCCGGAACTATGGCTACACCTTC.